This passage covers 18 T cell receptor beta chains from one sample sequenced in a study of cytomegalovirus exposure and HLA in healthy donors. It was with 60 Vbeta and 13 Jbeta primers that the PCR ran. This table comes from immunoSEQ multiplex PCR, and its TCRdb copy is limited to in-frame clones, with some not included. The data show some 140,000 clones, 60% to 85% seen once. The source material was PBMCs. These receptors were obtained from a female donor in good health and CMV-seropositive.

The chain is built from TRBV29-1 and TRBJ2-2; 11 bases align to TRBD2. V shed 6 bases, J shed 2 bases, and the junction held 5 bases outside the gene matches. Per germline, CDR1 SQVTM and CDR2 ANQGSEA. The CDR3 runs to 15 residues. The CDR3 is CSVATSGSNTGELFF. For the CDR3, the DNA is TGCAGCGTCGCAACTAGCGGGAGTAACACCGGGGAGCTGTTTTTT.

The V call is TRBV6-6, the J call TRBJ2-1; a possible D gene is TRBD2 (5 bases). Trimming took off 0 bases at V and 0 bases at J, with 9 bases between the two ends. This CDR3 is 16 amino acids long. The germline CDR1 and CDR2 sequences are MNHNY and SVGAGI (reference sequence). Written as DNA, the CDR3 is TGTGCCAGCAGTTACTCCGTAGCGAACTCCTACAATGAGCAGTTCTTC. The encoded protein is CASSYSVANSYNEQFF.

The chain joins TRBV5-4 to TRBJ2-5, with TRBD1 matching over 9 bases. In germline, CDR1 is SGHNT, CDR2 YYREEE (reference sequence). V lost 3 bases and J lost 5; bases outside the gene matches: 8. The length of the CDR3 is 15 residues. The CDR3 loop reads CASSSEGQGGETQYF. CDR3 coding DNA: TGTGCCAGCAGCTCCGAGGGACAGGGAGGCGAGACCCAGTACTTC.

The chain has TRBV29-1 and TRBJ2-3; 8 bases agree with TRBD2. The germline CDR1 and CDR2 sequences are SQVTM and ANQGSEA. The trim removed 4 bases at V and 2 bases at J, leaving 5 bases unmatched. This CDR3 is built from 14 residues. The chain's CDR3 is CSVALAGLTDTQYF. CDR3 coding DNA: TGCAGCGTTGCCCTAGCGGGCCTCACAGATACGCAGTATTTT.

The chain recombines TRBV15 with TRBJ2-5, with D hard to call. Trimming took off 0 bases at V and 4 bases at J, with 12 bases between the two ends. The CDR3 contains 15 residues. CDR1 is LNHNV and CDR2 is YYDKDF in the germline V gene (reference sequence). The CDR3 loop reads CATSRDDGYGETQYF. The CDR3 bases are TGTGCCACCAGCAGAGATGACGGGTATGGAGAGACCCAGTACTTC.

V and J are TRBV28 and TRBJ2-3; D ambiguous. V lost 3 bases and J 5 bases, leaving 9 bases between the germline ends. Germline V lookup: CDR1 MDHEN, CDR2 SYDVKM. This CDR3 has 13 residues. The CDR3 here is CASSFSYRDTQYF. In nucleotides, the CDR3 is TGTGCCAGCAGTTTTTCGTATCGAGATACGCAGTATTTT. Based on the CDR3 plus reference TRBV28 and TRBJ2-3, the full variable domain is DVKVTQSSRYLVKRTGEKVFLECVQDMDHENMFWYRQDPGLGLRLIYFSYDVKMKEKGDIPEGYSVSREKKERFSLILESASTNQTSMYLCASSFSYRDTQYFGPGTRLTVL.

V is TRBV10-3 and J is TRBJ1-2, with 8 nucleotides matching TRBD1. Germline CDR1 and CDR2: ENHRY and SYGVKD. V shed 3 bases and J 7 bases; nucleotides not matched to a gene: 13. The CDR3 is 16 amino acids. CDR3 DNA sequence: TGTGCCATCAGTGAAGGAGCTTACGCAGGGGGCATTGGCTACACCTTC. This translates into CAISEGAYAGGIGYTF.

This clone was counted once. The V gene is TRBV18, the J gene TRBJ2-2; the match to TRBD1 covers 9 bases. Germline loops: CDR1 KGHSH, CDR2 LQKENI. V shed 3 bases and J 0 bases; nucleotides not matched to a gene: 5. The CDR3 length is 17 residues. The CDR3 sequence is CASSPGTGLANTGELFF. Here the CDR3 DNA reads TGTGCCAGCTCACCCGGGACAGGGCTCGCGAACACCGGGGAGCTGTTTTTT.

The chain uses TRBV9 and TRBJ2-7; 11 bases fit TRBD1. The CDR3 contains 14 residues. With 4 bases clipped from V and 7 bases from J, the junction kept 7 bases outside the gene matches. CDR1 SGDLS and CDR2 YYNGEE come from the germline V gene. The CDR3 here is CASSTGQGAGEQYF. Written as DNA, the CDR3 is TGTGCCAGCAGCACCGGACAGGGGGCGGGGGAGCAGTACTTC.

As DNA, the CDR3 is TGTGCCAGCAGTTTAGCGGGGACCAGGTACGAGCAGTACTTC. Translated: CASSLAGTRYEQYF. The chain is built from TRBV28 and TRBJ2-7; TRBD2 is a possible D gene (6 bases). V was pared by 2 bases and J by 4 bases, with 12 bases between. The germline V gene encodes CDR1 MDHEN and CDR2 SYDVKM. The CDR3 length is 14 residues.

V and J are TRBV30 and TRBJ2-5, with D tentatively TRBD1 (6 bases). The CDR3 contains 13 residues. V was shortened by 3 bases and J by 5 bases, with 13 bases between the two germline ends. Germline V lookup: CDR1 GTSNPN, CDR2 SVGIG (reference sequence). The chain's CDR3 is CAWRRQATETQYF. The CDR3 nucleotides read TGTGCCTGGAGACGACAGGCTACGGAGACCCAGTACTTC.

The CDR3 bases are TGTGCCAGCAGCCCCTTCCCGAGACAGGGGGCCTACGAGCAGTACTTC. It is translated as CASSPFPRQGAYEQYF. The chain employs TRBV7-9 and TRBJ2-7, with TRBD1 matching over 9 bases. The germline V gene encodes CDR1 SEHNR and CDR2 FQNEAQ (reference sequence). The CDR3 has 16 residues. Trimming removed 5 bases from V and 2 bases from J; junction bases left unmatched: 10.

The chain employs TRBV28 and TRBJ2-3, with D tentatively TRBD1 (6 bases). The CDR3 length is 15 residues. The V end lost 2 bases, the J end lost 7 bases, and 16 bases lay between the germline ends. CDR1 is MDHEN and CDR2 is SYDVKM in the germline V gene. In DNA, the CDR3 is TGTGCCAGCAGTTTAGGGACAAACGTTTTGAATACGCAGTATTTT. Protein product: CASSLGTNVLNTQYF. The variable domain in full, with the rest retrieved from reference TRBV28 and TRBJ2-3, is DVKVTQSSRYLVKRTGEKVFLECVQDMDHENMFWYRQDPGLGLRLIYFSYDVKMKEKGDIPEGYSVSREKKERFSLILESASTNQTSMYLCASSLGTNVLNTQYFGPGTRLTVL.

Details on this clone: The junction departs from germline at one end; a sequencing error may be responsible. The gene calls are TRBV7-9 and TRBJ2-7; 9 nucleotides agree with TRBD2. The germline gives CDR1 SEHNR, CDR2 FQNEAQ (reference sequence). The CDR3 extends over 13 amino acids. CDR3 coding DNA: TGTGCCAGCAGGCCTAGCGGGAAGTACGGGCAGTACTTC. It yields the protein CASRPSGKYGQYF. Based on the CDR3 plus reference TRBV7-9 and TRBJ2-7, the full variable domain is DTGVSQNPRHKITKRGQNVTFRCDPISEHNRLYWYRQTLGQGPEFLTYFQNEAQLEKSRLLSDRFSAERPKGSFSTLEIQRTEQGDSAMYLCASRPSGKYGQYFGPGTRLTVT.

This chain uses TRBV29-1 with TRBJ2-2; D is perhaps TRBD1 (6 bases). V was pared by 4 bases and J by 2 bases, with 11 bases between. Per germline, CDR1 SQVTM and CDR2 ANQGSEA. The CDR3 totals 14 residues. CDR3 sequence reads: CSVVDSRNTGELFF. The CDR3 DNA sequence: TGCAGCGTTGTGGACAGCCGAAACACCGGGGAGCTGTTTTTT.

V is TRBV5-1 and J is TRBJ1-1, with TRBD1 as a possible D gene (5 bases). Germline CDR1 reads SGHRS; CDR2 reads YFSETQ. This CDR3 has 14 residues. Trimming left V 2 bases short and J 6 bases short, with 14 bases between. This chain's CDR3 is CASSFGGLSSEAFF. The CDR3 DNA reads as TGCGCCAGCAGCTTTGGGGGGTTAAGCTCTGAAGCTTTCTTT.

The chain is built from TRBV25-1 and TRBJ1-1; D uncertain. The ends were cut back, 6 bases at V and 7 bases at J, with 18 bases in the middle. Germline V CDR1 and CDR2: MGHDK, SYGVNS. The CDR3 loop spans 14 amino acids. The chain's CDR3 is CASRTRTSRGEAFF. The CDR3 DNA is TGTGCCAGCAGAACCAGGACCTCGCGGGGTGAAGCTTTCTTT.

The V and J genes are TRBV11-2 and TRBJ2-2; no clear D gene. This CDR3 spans 11 amino acids. Trimming shortened V by 2 bases and J by 8 bases, and 3 bases separated the two germline ends. Germline V gene lookup returns CDR1 SGHAT and CDR2 FQNNGV. This CDR3 reads CASSLTGELFF. CDR3 sequence (DNA): TGTGCCAGCAGCTTAACTGGGGAGCTGTTTTTT.